This T cell receptor beta chain came from a study of PD-1 blockade in classical Hodgkin lymphoma (dated by TCRdb to the early 2020s). For the study in its entirety: Nivolumab dosing was 3 mg/kg intravenously every 2 weeks, continuing until either disease progression or unacceptable toxicity. A peripheral blood immune signature of response to PD-1 blockade in classical Hodgkin lymphoma was defined using TCR beta sequencing and CyTOF.

Trimming takes 0 bases from V and 5 bases from J, and the germline ends sit 14 bases apart. From the germline V gene, CDR1 is SGDLS and CDR2 is YYNGEE. From the cysteine up to the phenylalanine, the CDR3 has a length of 15 residues. This entry keeps only the CDR3 DNA: 45 bases, framed from base 1. Beyond this particular receptor, the publication reports: The study covered only a single clinical trial cohort, and the causes of the repertoire differences, possibly disease activity or prior therapy, were still not defined. Among trial patients, those achieving complete response had baseline diversity similar to that of newly diagnosed patients, while diversity was significantly lower in partial responders and progressors. By C4D1, a significant rise was seen in CD4+ TCR diversity but not in CD8+ TCR diversity (p=0.0027 vs p=0.16), and the rise was most apparent among complete responders (p=0.02). Newly diagnosed patients were reported to have lower baseline TCR diversity than healthy donors, and relapsed/refractory patients were reported to have lower baseline TCR diversity still. Patients starting nivolumab less than 1 year after ASCT had lower diversity and were excluded from later analyses to avoid confounding by immune reconstitution.

The time point label on this specimen signifies: cycle 2 day 1 (C2D1) of nivolumab. Every trial patient had relapsed following autologous stem cell transplantation, and prior brentuximab vedotin exposure was what differed among cohorts A, B and C. A total of 56 patients with relapsed/refractory classical Hodgkin lymphoma made up the trial cohort, and each patient's best overall response was complete response, partial response or progressive disease. Single-agent nivolumab was administered to trial patients in the multi-cohort phase II CheckMate 205 trial. An independent review committee assessed best overall response by applying the 2007 International Working Group response criteria. Trial PBMCs were obtained immediately prior to nivolumab initiation (C1D1) and on therapy at cycle 2 day 1 and cycle 4 day 1. Peripheral blood was collected in 8 mL Vacutainer Cell Preparation Tubes, from which PBMCs were isolated by centrifugation and then cryopreserved.

Genomic DNA was isolated using the Qiagen DNeasy kit from unsorted PBMCs as well as from negatively selected CD4+ and CD8+ fractions. TCR beta CDR3 regions were amplified by immunoSEQ multiplex PCR using primers annealing to V and J segments. A synthetic immune receptor repertoire was used to minimize amplification bias, and remaining bias was computationally removed after sequencing. From the authors' description of their analysis: Repertoire diversity was quantified as the Shannon entropy index using custom Python scripts. The unsorted, CD4+ and CD8+ repertoires were each analyzed separately, with the exception of combined analyses, where CD4+ and CD8+ sequences were merged in silico. A clone was considered expanded if an increase in frequency of at least 2-fold after treatment relative to C1D1 was found, and a pseudocount of 0.5 was applied to clones undetected at baseline. Singleton clones were defined as clones with 0 or 1 copy at C1D1, and non-singleton clones were defined as clones with 2 or more copies. By matching protein sequences in sorted samples from the same patient, clones expanded in unsorted samples were annotated as CD4+, CD8+ or unknown. Diversity changes from C1D1 to C4D1 were tested in paired samples using Wilcoxon tests. TCRdb mirrors the immuneACCESS table, restricted to in-frame sequences. Some clones are absent from its copies; in checked studies, under half trace to an unresolved V gene, and the reason for the others is unknown. V and J calls and clone size are copied from that table; D and trimming were computed from the DNA. For this sample the table gives some 30,000 clones, of which roughly 71% were detected only once. Clones ranked in the top ten supply more than 25% of the sample.

In regard to this clone: Its target antigen remains unknown. No base-level quality is on record; no much larger clone is a single base apart.

The sample in question was peripheral blood mononuclear cells (PBMCs), obtained before the second cycle of nivolumab. The V and J segments used are TRBV9 and TRBJ1-1; a weak D assignment points to TRBD1 (5 bases agree). The receptor's source is a human donor with classical Hodgkin lymphoma. The nucleotide sequence reads as follows: TGTGCCAGCAGCGTAGGGGCAGGGAGAGGAACTGAAGCTTTCTTT. It codes for CASSVGAGRGTEAFF.